These T cell receptor beta chains were read from a single sample in a study of T-cell reconstitution after alpha-beta-depleted transplantation in children. MiXCR, run by TCRdb on the PCR reads, gives a single entry per CDR3 protein. The data hold 330,000 or so distinct CDR3 sequences, with roughly 7.8% observed a single time. The starting material was peripheral blood, obtained 360 days after TCRalphabeta/CD19-depleted stem cell transplant. The source is a female patient aged 2-10 years who had a stem cell transplant for Fanconi anemia, so the T cells may come from the graft donor. The CDR3 runs from the conserved cysteine through the conserved F or W. A D gene is named only where the DNA matches it firmly. Clone size appears in some rows only: once, few, many, or a class for an expanded clone.

D	size	V	J	DNA	CDR3
-	-	TRBV5-6	TRBJ1-4	TGTGCCAGCAGCCTCCAGGTCCCCAATGAAAAACTGTTTTTT	CASSLQVPNEKLFF
-	many	TRBV5-1	TRBJ2-1	TGCGCCAGCAGCTCTACTCCTCAAGGATCGAATGAGCAGTTCTTC	CASSSTPQGSNEQFF
TRBD1	many	TRBV28	TRBJ1-5	TGTGCCAGCAGTATGGGACAGGGGATCCATCAGCCCCAGCATTTT	CASSMGQGIHQPQHF
-	many	TRBV10-3	TRBJ2-7	TGTGCCATCAGTGCCGGGACGCCCGAGAGATGGACGAGGAACTACGAGCAGTACTTC	CAISAGTPERWTRNYEQYF
-	few	TRBV18	TRBJ1-4	TGTGCCAGCTCACCAGCCGGGAGGCCTAATGAAAAACTGTTTTTT	CASSPAGRPNEKLFF
TRBD1	many	TRBV7-8	TRBJ2-3	TGTGCCAGCAGCCCGGGACAGCCGACAGATACGCAGTATTTT	CASSPGQPTDTQYF
-	many	TRBV29-1	TRBJ2-3	TGCAGCGCGGTATTAGGGAGTGCCACAGATACGCAGTATTTT	CSAVLGSATDTQYF
-	-	TRBV5-1	TRBJ1-4	TGCGCCAGCAGCTTTGAACCTAATGAAAAACTGTTTTTT	CASSFEPNEKLFF
-	many	TRBV24-1	TRBJ1-1	TGTGCCACCAGTGAAACAGGGAACACTGAAGCTTTCTTT	CATSETGNTEAFF
-	few	TRBV6-6	TRBJ1-1	TGTGCCAGCAGTCTCCTGGGGGAGGCCCATGCATTCTTT	CASSLLGEAHAFF
-	many	TRBV27	TRBJ2-3	TGTGCCAGCAGTTTCTGGCGGGGGCCCACAGATACGCAGTATTTT	CASSFWRGPTDTQYF
-	many	TRBV7-9	TRBJ1-4	TGTGCCAGCAGTTCTGACAGGAGTATTGAAAAACTGTTTTTT	CASSSDRSIEKLFF
TRBD2	-	TRBV28	TRBJ2-3	TGTGCCAGCAGTCACGACGCCGGACTAGCGGGGGGGCGATGGGATACGCAGTATTTT	CASSHDAGLAGGRWDTQYF
-	many	TRBV5-1	TRBJ2-1	TGCGCCAGCAGCTTGACCGGACTCGTGGGGCACAATGAGCAGTTCTTC	CASSLTGLVGHNEQFF
-	many	TRBV5-1	TRBJ2-3	TGCGCCAGCAGTTCGGGGGGCACAGATACGCAGTATTTT	CASSSGGTDTQYF